This T cell receptor (beta chain) was sequenced for a study of shared clonotypes between healthy human individuals (dated by TCRdb to 2018 to 2020). About the full investigation: The cohort comprised two women and a few men aged 18 to 49 years. Per donor, three plates each were used for CD4 naive and CD4 memory, two for CD8 naive, and one for CD8 memory. To estimate repertoire size and how much clonotypes are shared between individuals, the study performed deep sequencing of blood TCR repertoires from roughly five healthy adults. Different laboratories and diverse techniques were used to prepare libraries and sequence TCR repertoires, to increase sequencing depth and limit assay-specific biases. Leukapheresis yielded between about 0.94 and 9 billion PBMCs per donor.

Beyond this particular receptor, the publication reports: Pairwise subsampling led to the expectation that sequencing depth would affect the degree of clonotype sharing among donors. Higher generation probabilities were observed for clonotypes shared by all four sorted-subset donors than for non-shared clonotypes. Incomplete sequencing was indicated by rarefaction of sorted-subset datasets, despite the large sequencing depth. Naive subsets generally had larger estimated clonotype richness than memory subsets did. When a handful of donors were compared, the shared fraction of clonotypes was around 5.1% for naive CD4, 3.5% to 4% for naive CD8, 2% to 2.5% for memory CD4, and roughly 0.43% for memory CD8. Sampling was restricted to blood, and TCR repertoires in tissues likely differ from the TCR repertoires found in blood. Because the study included only a small number of donors, the genetic and exposure-history diversity represented was limited.

The germline V gene encodes CDR1 SGHNT and CDR2 YYREEE (reference sequence). V has 4 bases trimmed and J has 3 bases trimmed; junction bases matching no gene number 5. From its cysteine to its phenylalanine, the CDR3 spans 15 amino acids. Left in the record is the CDR3 DNA by itself, 45 bases read in frame from the first base. A remark on this clone: No antigen is known for it. Qualities for individual bases were not recorded, and no much larger clone is one base off.

Healthy HIV-negative adults with no recently reported acute infections or vaccinations were included as donors. All donors were Caucasian adults living in Nashville, Tennessee, USA. CD4+ T cells were enriched by magnetic negative selection; naive cells were then positively selected on CD45RA, and the negative fraction formed the memory subset. Blood was collected by leukapheresis, and PBMCs were isolated by Ficoll-Histopaque density gradient centrifugation and then cryopreserved in liquid nitrogen vapor phase. Analytical flow cytometry was used to check the purity and quantity of every magnetically sorted T cell population. Genomic DNA was isolated from every sorted fraction and measured by UV absorbance on a Nanodrop 2000c. Using the deep immunoSEQ assay, multiplex PCR amplified TCR CDR3 regions from genomic DNA. Extracted genomic DNA from each cell subset was distributed evenly across all wells of several immunoSEQ 96-well plates, and each plate was treated as a replicate. For sorted subsets, each replicate PCR was loaded with approximately 190 ng genomic DNA, equivalent to approximately 33,000 T cell genomes. Purified libraries were measured with a Qubit 3.0 fluorometer, size-checked on a Bioanalyzer 2100, and measured again with the KAPA Library Quantification kit. Each immunoSEQ 96-well plate was sequenced on its own single-read 150-cycle Illumina NextSeq 550 flow cell. The source study handled its data this way. Because the immunoSEQ output held only junctional sequences and lacked quality scores, the filtering could not match the filtering applied to full-length reads. To assign V/J genes and CDR3, sequences were annotated against IMGT germline references using PyIR, a Python wrapper for IgBLAST v1.9. Reads were filtered out if the reads had weak V/J assignments (E-value above 1e-6), no CDR3, stop codons, out-of-frame junctions, or ambiguous translated residues. A V3J clonotype was defined by an identical inferred V gene, J gene, and CDR3 amino acid sequence. To compute the percentage overlap between repertoires, the number of shared unique clonotypes was divided by the size of the smaller repertoire. RTK rarefaction, the Chao1 estimator, and Recon v2.1 estimates of unobserved clonotypes were used to assess repertoire richness. Generation probabilities were computed with OLGA for all TCRbeta clonotypes obtained by the gDNA method from four donors. TCRdb provides this immuneACCESS table in a form limited to in-frame rearrangements. Some clones are lacking; in checked studies, under half of them reflect an unresolved V gene, and why the rest are absent is not known. V, J and clone size are those of that table, while D and trimming were read from the DNA. Present in this sample are approximately 940,000 clones, more than 75% of which were seen just once. Jointly, the top ten make up about 1.5% of the sample.

Sequencing used memory CD4+ T cells sorted from blood. The cell subset or site label, read with the paper, signifies: CD45RA-negative fraction. The chain joins TRBV5-4 to TRBJ1-3; the junction holds 9 bases that match TRBD1. This TCR was sampled from a man between 18 and 29 years old in good health. In nucleotides, the sequence is TGTGCCAGCAGCCCCGGGACAGGGTATGGAAACACCATATATTTT. This codes for CASSPGTGYGNTIYF.